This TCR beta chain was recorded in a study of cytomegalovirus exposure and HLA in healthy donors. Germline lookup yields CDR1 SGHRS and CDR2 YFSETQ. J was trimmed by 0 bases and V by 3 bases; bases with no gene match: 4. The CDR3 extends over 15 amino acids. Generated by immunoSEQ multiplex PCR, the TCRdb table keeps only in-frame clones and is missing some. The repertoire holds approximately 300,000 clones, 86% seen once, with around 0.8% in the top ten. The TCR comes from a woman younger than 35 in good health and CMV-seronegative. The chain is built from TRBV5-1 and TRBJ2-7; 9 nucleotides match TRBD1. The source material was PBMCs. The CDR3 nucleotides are TGCGCCAGCAGCTCCGGACAGGGGCTCTCCTACGAGCAGTACTTC. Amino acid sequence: CASSSGQGLSYEQYF.